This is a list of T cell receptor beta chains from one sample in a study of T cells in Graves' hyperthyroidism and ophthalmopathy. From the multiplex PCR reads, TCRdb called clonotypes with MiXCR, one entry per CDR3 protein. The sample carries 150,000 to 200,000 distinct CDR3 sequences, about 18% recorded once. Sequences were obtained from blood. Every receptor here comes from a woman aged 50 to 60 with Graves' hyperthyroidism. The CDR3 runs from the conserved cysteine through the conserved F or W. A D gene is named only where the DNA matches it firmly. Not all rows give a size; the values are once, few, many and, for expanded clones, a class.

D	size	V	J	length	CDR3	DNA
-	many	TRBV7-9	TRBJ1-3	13	CASSHRSGNTIYF	TGTGCCAGCAGCCACCGTTCTGGAAACACCATATATTTT
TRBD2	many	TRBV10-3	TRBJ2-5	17	CAISAERTSGGARDQYF	TGTGCCATCAGTGCGGAAAGGACTAGCGGGGGGGCGAGAGACCAGTACTTC
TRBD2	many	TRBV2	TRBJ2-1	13	CASRAAGGNEQFF	TGTGCCAGCAGAGCAGCGGGGGGGAATGAGCAGTTCTTC
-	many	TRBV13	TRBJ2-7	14	CASSLGGGRYEQYF	TGTGCCAGCAGCTTAGGCGGGGGGCGATACGAGCAGTACTTC
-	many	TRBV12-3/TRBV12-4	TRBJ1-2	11	CASGSGRGYTF	TGTGCCAGCGGATCAGGTCGGGGCTACACCTTC
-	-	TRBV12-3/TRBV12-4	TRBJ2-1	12	CASTGPLGEQFF	TGTGCCAGCACCGGACCGTTGGGTGAGCAGTTCTTC
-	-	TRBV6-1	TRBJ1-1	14	CASSQTGMNTEAFF	TGTGCCAGCAGTCAAACAGGGATGAACACTGAAGCTTTCTTT
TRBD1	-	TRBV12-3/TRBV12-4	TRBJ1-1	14	CASSLGGGAAEAFF	TGTGCCAGCAGTTTAGGAGGGGGCGCGGCTGAAGCTTTCTTT
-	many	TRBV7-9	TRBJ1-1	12	CASSPGVTEAFF	TGTGCCAGCAGCCCCGGGGTTACCGAAGCTTTCTTT
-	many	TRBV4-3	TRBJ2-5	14	CASSPRGHGKTQYF	TGCGCCAGCAGCCCCCGGGGTCATGGGAAGACCCAGTACTTC
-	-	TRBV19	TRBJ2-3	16	CASSISARGSADTQYF	TGTGCCAGTAGTATATCGGCCCGCGGGTCGGCAGATACGCAGTATTTT
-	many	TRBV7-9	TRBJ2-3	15	CASTQRQGTRNTQYF	TGTGCCAGCACCCAGAGGCAGGGGACGAGAAATACGCAGTATTTT
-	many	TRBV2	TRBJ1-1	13	CASLLTGPTEAFF	TGTGCCAGCCTACTTACAGGGCCCACTGAAGCTTTCTTT
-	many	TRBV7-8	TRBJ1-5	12	CASSLVDQPQHF	TGTGCCAGCAGCTTAGTTGATCAGCCCCAGCATTTT
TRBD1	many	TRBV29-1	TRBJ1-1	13	CSGGQGRNTEAFF	TGCAGCGGTGGACAGGGTAGGAACACTGAAGCTTTCTTT
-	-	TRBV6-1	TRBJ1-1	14	CASSHQGSRTEAFF	TGTGCCAGCAGCCACCAGGGGTCCCGCACTGAAGCTTTCTTT
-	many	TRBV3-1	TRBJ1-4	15	CASSQTGWVREKLFF	TGTGCCAGCAGCCAAACCGGATGGGTGCGCGAAAAACTGTTTTTT
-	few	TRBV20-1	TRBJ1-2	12	CSAIHMTRGYTF	TGCAGTGCGATCCACATGACCCGTGGCTACACCTTC
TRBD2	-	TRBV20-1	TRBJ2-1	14	CSALPTAGGDEQFF	TGCAGTGCTTTACCCACAGCGGGAGGGGATGAGCAGTTCTTC
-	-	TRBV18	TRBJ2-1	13	CASSPPLLNEQFF	TGTGCCAGCTCACCACCTCTCTTGAATGAGCAGTTCTTC
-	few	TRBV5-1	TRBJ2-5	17	CASSFSLKELNQETQYF	TGCGCCAGCAGCTTTAGTCTGAAGGAATTAAACCAAGAGACCCAGTACTTC
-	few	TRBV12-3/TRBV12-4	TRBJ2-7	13	CASSETGTYEQYF	TGTGCCAGCAGTGAAACTGGGACCTACGAGCAGTACTTC
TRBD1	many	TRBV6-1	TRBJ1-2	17	CASSPRDRGYAGYGYTF	TGTGCCAGCAGTCCCCGGGACAGGGGATATGCGGGCTATGGCTACACCTTC
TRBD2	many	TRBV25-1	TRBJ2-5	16	CASSAKGTKKGETQYF	TGTGCCAGCAGTGCGAAAGGGACTAAGAAGGGGGAGACCCAGTACTTC
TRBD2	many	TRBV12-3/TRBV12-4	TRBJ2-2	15	CASSFSGYSAGELFF	TGTGCCAGCAGTTTTAGCGGGTACTCAGCCGGGGAGCTGTTTTTT
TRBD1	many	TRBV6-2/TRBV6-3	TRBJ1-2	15	CASSYRRDSIYGYTF	TGTGCCAGCAGTTATCGTCGGGACAGTATCTATGGCTACACCTTC
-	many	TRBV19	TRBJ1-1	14	CASSAMTGNTEAFF	TGTGCCAGTAGTGCTATGACAGGGAACACTGAAGCTTTCTTT
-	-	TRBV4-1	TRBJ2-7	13	CASSRVGAYEQYF	TGCGCCAGCAGCCGGGTGGGGGCGTACGAGCAGTACTTC
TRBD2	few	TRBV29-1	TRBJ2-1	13	CSVVGGGYNEQFF	TGCAGCGTTGTCGGGGGGGGCTACAATGAGCAGTTCTTC
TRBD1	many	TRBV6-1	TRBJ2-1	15	CASSLRGPTGNEQFF	TGTGCCAGCAGTTTGAGGGGGCCCACGGGCAATGAGCAGTTCTTC
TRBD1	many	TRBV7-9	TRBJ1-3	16	CASSQTTGQAGNTIYF	TGTGCCAGCAGCCAAACGACAGGGCAAGCTGGAAACACCATATATTTT
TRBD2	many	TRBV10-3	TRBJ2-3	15	CAISATSGEADTQYF	TGTGCCATCAGTGCAACTAGCGGGGAGGCAGATACGCAGTATTTT
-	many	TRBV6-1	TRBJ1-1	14	CASSLRESGTEAFF	TGTGCCAGCAGCCTCAGGGAATCGGGCACTGAAGCTTTCTTT
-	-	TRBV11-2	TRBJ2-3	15	CASSSGTPQADTQYF	TGTGCCAGCAGCTCCGGGACTCCACAAGCAGATACGCAGTATTTT
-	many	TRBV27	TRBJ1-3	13	CASRMNSGNTIYF	TGTGCCAGCAGAATGAACTCTGGAAACACCATATATTTT
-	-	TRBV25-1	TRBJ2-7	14	CASSEQGRSYEQYF	TGTGCCAGCAGTGAACAGGGGAGAAGCTACGAGCAGTACTTC
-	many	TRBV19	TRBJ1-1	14	CASSSGGLNTEAFF	TGTGCCAGTAGTAGCGGGGGTTTGAACACTGAAGCTTTCTTT
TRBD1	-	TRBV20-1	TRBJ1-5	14	CSAREGGGYQPQHF	TGCAGTGCTCGCGAAGGAGGGGGCTATCAGCCCCAGCATTTT
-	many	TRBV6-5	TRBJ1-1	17	CASSYEGQQGLNTEAFF	TGTGCCAGCAGTTACGAGGGGCAACAGGGCTTGAACACTGAAGCTTTCTTT
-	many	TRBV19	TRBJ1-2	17	CASSTWALQHFNYGYTF	TGTGCCAGTAGTACCTGGGCCCTTCAGCACTTCAACTATGGCTACACCTTC
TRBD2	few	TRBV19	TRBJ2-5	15	CASSISKASGETQYF	TGTGCCAGTAGTATAAGTAAGGCTAGCGGGGAGACCCAGTACTTC
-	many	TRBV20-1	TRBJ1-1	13	CSASWEPNTEAFF	TGCAGTGCTAGCTGGGAACCGAACACTGAAGCTTTCTTT
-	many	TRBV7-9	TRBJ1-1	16	CASSLATGPKGTEAFF	TGTGCCAGCAGCTTAGCCACGGGCCCCAAGGGCACTGAAGCTTTCTTT
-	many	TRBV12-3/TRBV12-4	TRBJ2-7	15	CASSLMAGLTYEQYF	TGTGCCAGCAGTTTAATGGCAGGTTTAACCTACGAGCAGTACTTC
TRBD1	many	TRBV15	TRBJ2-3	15	CATSVRDRDADTQYF	TGTGCCACCAGCGTCCGGGACAGGGACGCAGATACGCAGTATTTT
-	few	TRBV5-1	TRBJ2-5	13	CASSRGSIETQYF	TGCGCCAGCAGCCGCGGGTCGATAGAGACCCAGTACTTC
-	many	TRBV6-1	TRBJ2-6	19	CASSSSGQGFFSGANVLTF	-
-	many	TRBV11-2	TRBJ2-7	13	CASTPVGGYEQYF	TGTGCCAGCACCCCCGTGGGAGGCTACGAGCAGTACTTC
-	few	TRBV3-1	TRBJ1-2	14	CASSHSLGLGGYTF	TGTGCCAGCAGCCATTCCTTGGGGTTAGGCGGCTACACCTTC
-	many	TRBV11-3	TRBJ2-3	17	CASSPGRPGTSTDTQYF	TGTGCCAGCAGCCCCGGGAGACCAGGGACTAGCACAGATACGCAGTATTTT
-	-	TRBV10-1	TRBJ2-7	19	CASSDQGKGFIQLLYEQYF	TGCGCCAGCAGTGATCAGGGCAAGGGGTTCATTCAACTCCTATACGAGCAGTACTTC
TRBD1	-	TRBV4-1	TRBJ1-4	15	CASSQEGQGYEKLFF	TGCGCCAGCAGCCAAGAGGGACAGGGCTATGAAAAACTGTTTTTT
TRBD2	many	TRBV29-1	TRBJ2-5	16	CSVEEDRGGVIETQYF	TGCAGCGTTGAAGAGGATCGCGGGGGGGTGATAGAGACCCAGTACTTC
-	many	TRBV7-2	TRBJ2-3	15	CASSPTSLSTDTQYF	TGTGCCAGCAGCCCAACTAGCCTAAGCACAGATACGCAGTATTTT
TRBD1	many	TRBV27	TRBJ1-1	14	CASSSRTGNTEAFF	TGTGCCAGCAGTTCCCGGACAGGGAACACTGAAGCTTTCTTT
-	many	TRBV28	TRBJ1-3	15	CASSFWGYSGNTIYF	TGTGCCAGCAGTTTCTGGGGTTACTCTGGAAACACCATATATTTT
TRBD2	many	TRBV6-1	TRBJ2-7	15	CASSLTSGGFYEQYF	TGTGCCAGCAGTTTGACTAGCGGGGGTTTCTACGAGCAGTACTTC
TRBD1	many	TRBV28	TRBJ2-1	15	CASSLSGTAYNEQFF	TGTGCCAGCAGTTTATCGGGGACAGCCTACAATGAGCAGTTCTTC
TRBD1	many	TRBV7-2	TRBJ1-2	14	CASSRVGQNYGYTF	TGTGCCAGCAGCCGAGTGGGACAGAACTATGGCTACACCTTC